This TCR beta chain was sequenced in a study of cytomegalovirus exposure and HLA in healthy donors. V gave up 6 bases and J gave up 0 bases, with 12 bases separating them. The germline CDR1 and CDR2 sequences are MNHNS and SASEGT. The CDR3 is 14 residues long. Use of 60 Vbeta and 13 Jbeta primers characterized the PCR. Sequencing used immunoSEQ multiplex PCR; TCRdb keeps in-frame clones, though not all of them. The table shows about 140,000 clones, with roughly 78% occurring only once. The V call is TRBV6-1, the J call TRBJ2-7, with D possibly being TRBD2 (6 bases). The source of this sequence is a man younger than 35 in good health and CMV-seropositive. Sample: PBMCs. CDR3 protein: CASRRGSSSYEQYF. CDR3 DNA: TGTGCCAGCAGGCGGGGTTCGAGCTCCTACGAGCAGTACTTC.